Detailed here is one TCR beta chain. Its antigen is as yet unknown. PCR involved 60 Vbeta and 13 Jbeta primers. The table came from immunoSEQ multiplex PCR; TCRdb's copy has only in-frame clones and leaves some out. The repertoire includes some 120,000 clones, around 77% of them detected once, and 9.5% to 15% sits in the top ten. This entry belongs to a study of cytomegalovirus exposure and HLA in healthy donors. Whole-study results and caveats: The productive fraction for most TCR beta V segments was about 87% or about 30% in an earlier analysis. Sequencing depth across donors, presence/absence analyses assumed, was roughly uniform.

What was sequenced was PBMCs. This receptor was obtained from a woman aged 40-49 years in good health and CMV-seropositive.

CDR3 protein: CASSTHQTGLNEQFF. CDR3 coding DNA: TGTGCCAGCAGCACACACCAAACAGGACTAAATGAGCAGTTCTTC. The V call is TRBV6-5, the J call TRBJ2-1, with D possibly matching TRBD2 (6 bases). Trimming pared 6 bases from V and 7 bases from J, leaving 19 bases between. This CDR3 has 15 residues. Per the germline V gene, CDR1 is MNHEY and CDR2 is SVGAGI.